This T cell receptor (beta chain) came from a study of T cells in Graves' hyperthyroidism and ophthalmopathy. In germline, CDR1 is LGHDT, CDR2 YNNKEL (reference sequence). Germline trimming cut 0 bases from V and 6 bases from J; bases unmatched to any gene: 25. This CDR3 is built from 22 residues. Using RNA transcripts as the source, TCR beta CDR3 regions were amplified. The primer set for the first-round RT-PCR of the TCR CDR3 was HTBI. MiXCR, run by TCRdb on the multiplex PCR reads, gives a single entry per CDR3 protein. The sample consists of more than 650,000 distinct CDR3 sequences, approximately 14% of them appearing once.

V gene TRBV3-1 combines with J gene TRBJ2-5; 10 positions agree with TRBD2. The sample comprised blood. This clonotype was obtained from a woman under 30 with Graves' hyperthyroidism. This chain's CDR3 is CASSQDLKLRLAGDESRKTQYF. CDR3 DNA sequence: TGTGCCAGCAGCCAAGATTTAAAACTTAGGCTAGCGGGAGATGAGTCTAGGAAGACCCAGTACTTC.